This T cell receptor (beta chain) was captured in a study of neoadjuvant nivolumab and ipilimumab in lung cancer. Trimming removed 8 bases at V and 0 bases at J, with 8 bases between. The CDR3 contains 14 residues. CDR1 is MNHEY, CDR2 SVGAGI, per germline. Sequencing used immunoSEQ multiplex PCR; TCRdb keeps in-frame clones, though not all of them. The sample lists 2,500 to 3,500 clones, 80% to 90% occurring once. On this clone: Antigen: not known.

General study points: Resected tumors had greater TCR richness and clonality than uninvolved lung. Pretherapy blood TCR richness correlated positively with resected tumor richness. Only two of four nivolumab-treated tumors gained richness and clonality by surgery.

Sequencing used tumor tissue, obtained after neoadjuvant nivolumab, alone or with ipilimumab, at or shortly before surgery. V and J are TRBV6-5 and TRBJ2-6; D unclear. The clonotype originates from an adult with non-small cell lung cancer. CDR3 region: CASRYSSGANVLTF. In DNA form, the CDR3 reads TGTGCCAGCCGATATAGCTCTGGGGCCAACGTCCTGACTTTC.